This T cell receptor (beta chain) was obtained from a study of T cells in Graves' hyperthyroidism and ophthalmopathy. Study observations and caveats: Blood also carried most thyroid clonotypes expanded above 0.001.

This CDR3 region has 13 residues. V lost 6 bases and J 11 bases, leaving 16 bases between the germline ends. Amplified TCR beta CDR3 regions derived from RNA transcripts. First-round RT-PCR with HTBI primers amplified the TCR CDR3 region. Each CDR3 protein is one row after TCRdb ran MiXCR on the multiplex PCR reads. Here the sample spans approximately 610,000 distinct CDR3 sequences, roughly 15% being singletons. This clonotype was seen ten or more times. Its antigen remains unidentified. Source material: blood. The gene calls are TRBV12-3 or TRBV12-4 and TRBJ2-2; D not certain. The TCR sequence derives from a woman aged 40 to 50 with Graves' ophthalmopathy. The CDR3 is CASSPYPSIELFF. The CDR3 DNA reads TGTGCCAGCAGCCCCTATCCCAGCATCGAGCTGTTTTTT.